Below, 10 T cell receptor beta chains from the same sample are listed, as sequenced in a study of blood T cell repertoires in COVID-19 (dated by TCRdb to the early 2020s). Library preparation was by the immunoSEQ multiplex PCR assay. TCRdb took over this immuneACCESS table, retaining in-frame rearrangements with V and J assigned. Such tables are incomplete; in checked studies, under half of the missing clones stem from an unresolved V gene, and the remainder is unexplained. The sample data list approximately 250,000 clones, and about 90% of these were observed just once. The top ten constitute over 3.5% of the sample. The source material was PBMCs or T cells enriched from blood (not recorded which). The receptors were gathered from a woman aged 25-40 years with acute COVID-19.

The chain employs TRBV5-4 and TRBJ2-1; 7 positions match TRBD1. The CDR3 runs 15 residues. Germline V gene lookup returns CDR1 SGHNT and CDR2 YYREEE (reference sequence). Trimming took 0 bases from V and 7 from J; bases not matched to a gene: 7. The CDR3 loop reads CASSLAIRTGNEQFF. In DNA form, the CDR3 reads TGTGCCAGCAGCTTGGCAATCCGGACAGGTAATGAGCAGTTCTTC.

The chain links TRBV3-1 (or the pseudogene TRBV3-2) to TRBJ1-1; a possible D gene is TRBD1 (6 bases). Germline-derived CDR1 and CDR2 are LGHDT and YNNKEL (reference sequence). The CDR3 has 17 amino acids. V lost 5 bases, J lost 2 bases, and 21 bases lay in between. The CDR3 sequence is CASSRLGGAGLNTEAFF. The CDR3 DNA reads as TGTGCCAGCAGCAGATTAGGGGGGGCCGGCCTTAACACTGAAGCTTTCTTT.

V is TRBV11-3 and J is TRBJ2-3; D is undetermined. The V gene lost 5 bases and the J gene lost 10 bases, with 19 bases spanning the gap. CDR1 and CDR2 from the germline V gene are SGHNT and YENEEA. The CDR3 contains 14 residues. Here the CDR3 reads CASSPRFSSLPQYF. CDR3 DNA sequence: TGTGCCAGCAGCCCACGGTTCTCCTCGTTGCCGCAGTATTTT.

V usage is TRBV7-3 and J usage is TRBJ2-1; TRBD1 matches 8 bases. CDR1 is SGHTA and CDR2 is FQGTGA in the germline V gene. The CDR3 covers 16 residues. V gave up 1 base and J gave up 7 bases; unmatched junction bases: 9. CDR3 in DNA: TGTGCCAGCAGCTTAAGTGGACAGGGAGGAGGGAATGAGCAGTTCTTC. It translates to CASSLSGQGGGNEQFF.

In nucleotides, the CDR3 is TGTGCCAGCAGCACAGGGGGTGGGAGCAATCAGCCCCAGCATTTT. This sequence encodes CASSTGGGSNQPQHF. The rearrangement joins TRBV4-2 to TRBJ1-5; 8 nucleotides align to TRBD1. With V trimmed by 5 bases and J by 1 base, 4 bases remained unmatched. The CDR3 totals 15 residues. Per the germline V gene, CDR1 is LGHNA and CDR2 is YNFKEQ.

The chain carries TRBV14 and TRBJ2-7; 12 bases match TRBD1. V shed 1 base and J 4 bases; nucleotides not matched to a gene: 5. The germline V gene encodes CDR1 SGHDN and CDR2 FVKESK. This CDR3 region has 16 residues. The CDR3 region has the DNA TGTGCCAGCAGCCAAGTGGGACAGGGGGCAGAGTACGAGCAGTACTTC. This encodes CASSQVGQGAEYEQYF.

The V gene is TRBV27, the J gene TRBJ2-3; weak D call: TRBD1 (6 bases). Germline CDR1 is MNHEY and CDR2 is SMNVEV (reference sequence). The CDR3 contains 14 residues. Trimming removed 4 bases from V and 5 bases from J, with 13 bases in between. The CDR3 spells CASSSRGAGDTQYF. CDR3 nucleotide sequence: TGTGCCAGCAGTTCCAGGGGTGCCGGAGATACGCAGTATTTT.

The J gene is TRBJ2-4, the V gene TRBV7-3; TRBD2 matches 7 bases. The junction had 11 bases not matched to a gene; V was cut back by 2 bases and J by 4 bases. The CDR3 extends over 17 amino acids. Looked up from germline, CDR1 is SGHTA and CDR2 is FQGTGA. DNA of the CDR3: TGTGCCAGCAGCTTAGGCGGGCTAGCGGATACTAAAAACATTCAGTACTTC. Encoded protein: CASSLGGLADTKNIQYF.

This clone was picked up one time. The chain links TRBV19 to TRBJ2-6; D possibly corresponds to TRBD2 (5 bases). Germline V lookup: CDR1 LNHDA, CDR2 SQIVND (reference sequence). This CDR3 comprises 14 residues. Trimming took 5 bases from V and 4 from J, leaving 9 bases between them. Here the CDR3 reads CASSVTGGANVLTF. In DNA, the CDR3 is TGTGCCAGTAGTGTCACGGGGGGGGCCAACGTCCTGACTTTC.

This rearrangement joins TRBV11-2 to TRBJ1-2, with a weak D call TRBD1 (5 bases). CDR3 length equals 15 residues. Trimming cost V 5 bases and J 2 bases, with 15 bases left between them. CDR1 is SGHAT and CDR2 is FQNNGV in the germline V gene. DNA of the CDR3: TGTGCCAGCAGCCCCGAGGTGGGGGGAAACTATGGCTACACCTTC. This gives the protein CASSPEVGGNYGYTF.